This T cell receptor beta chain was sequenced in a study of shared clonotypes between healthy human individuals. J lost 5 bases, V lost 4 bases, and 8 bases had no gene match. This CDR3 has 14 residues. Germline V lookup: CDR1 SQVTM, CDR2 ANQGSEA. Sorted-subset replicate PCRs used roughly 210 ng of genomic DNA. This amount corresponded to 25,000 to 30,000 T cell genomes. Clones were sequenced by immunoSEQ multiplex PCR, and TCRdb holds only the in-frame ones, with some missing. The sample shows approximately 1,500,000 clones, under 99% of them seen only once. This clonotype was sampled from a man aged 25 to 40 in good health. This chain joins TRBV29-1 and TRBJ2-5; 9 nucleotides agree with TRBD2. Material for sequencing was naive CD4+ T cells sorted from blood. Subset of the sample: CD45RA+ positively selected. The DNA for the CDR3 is TGCAGCGTTGGGACTAGCGCCAATGGGGAGACCCAGTACTTC. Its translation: CSVGTSANGETQYF.